The subject of this entry is one T cell receptor beta chain. PCR amplification relied on 60 Vbeta primers (plus 13 Jbeta primers). Profiling relied on immunoSEQ multiplex PCR, and the TCRdb table lists in-frame clones only, not all of them. The table includes 150,000 to 200,000 clones, around four fifths detected once. This CDR3 has 12 residues. Trimming at V came to 2 bases and at J to 14 bases, leaving 7 bases not matched to a gene. CDR1 is GTSNPN, CDR2 SVGIG, per germline (reference sequence). The entry originates in a study of cytomegalovirus exposure and HLA in healthy donors. The sequence was collected from a young woman in good health and CMV-seronegative. The V and J genes are TRBV30 and TRBJ2-1, with 9 bases matching TRBD1. The sequenced sample consisted of PBMCs. CDR3 region: CAWSPTRDREFF. Here the CDR3 DNA reads TGTGCCTGGAGTCCTACCCGGGACAGGGAGTTCTTC. Full variable domain (outside the CDR3, taken from reference TRBV30 and TRBJ2-1): SQTIHQWPATLVQPVGSPLSLECTVEGTSNPNLYWYRQAAGRGLQLLFYSVGIGQISSEVPQNLSASRPQDRQFILSSKKLLLSDSGFYLCAWSPTRDREFFGPGTRLTVL.